The present T cell receptor (beta chain) was sequenced within a study of T cells in Graves' hyperthyroidism and ophthalmopathy. Study as a whole: The initial diagnosis was the point when peripheral blood was collected, ahead of any treatment. General study points: The model predicted ophthalmopathy a median around six months before onset.

CDR3 length equals 14 residues. CDR1 and CDR2 (germline): DFQATT, SNEGSKA (reference sequence). RNA transcripts were the template for amplifying TCR beta CDR3 regions. The HTBI primer set drove a first-round RT-PCR of the TCR CDR3. In TCRdb, the multiplex PCR reads were re-called with MiXCR into one record per CDR3 protein. The data show fewer than 350,000 distinct CDR3 sequences, with about 20% seen just once and about 49% held by the top ten. On this clonotype itself: The antigen is not known. A much larger clone sits a single nucleotide away, making a read error possible.

Those patients with uncontrolled infection, other autoimmune disease, pregnancy or lactation were excluded. V is TRBV20-1 and J is TRBJ2-3; D ambiguous. The end of the DNA fits TRBJ1-5 better, so the J call may be wrong. Sequenced: blood. The receptor was derived from a woman between 50 and 59 years old with Graves' hyperthyroidism. The DNA of the CDR3 is TGCAGTGCTAGAGATCACCTAGCAACAGATACGCAGCATTTT. Translation gives CSARDHLATDTQHF.